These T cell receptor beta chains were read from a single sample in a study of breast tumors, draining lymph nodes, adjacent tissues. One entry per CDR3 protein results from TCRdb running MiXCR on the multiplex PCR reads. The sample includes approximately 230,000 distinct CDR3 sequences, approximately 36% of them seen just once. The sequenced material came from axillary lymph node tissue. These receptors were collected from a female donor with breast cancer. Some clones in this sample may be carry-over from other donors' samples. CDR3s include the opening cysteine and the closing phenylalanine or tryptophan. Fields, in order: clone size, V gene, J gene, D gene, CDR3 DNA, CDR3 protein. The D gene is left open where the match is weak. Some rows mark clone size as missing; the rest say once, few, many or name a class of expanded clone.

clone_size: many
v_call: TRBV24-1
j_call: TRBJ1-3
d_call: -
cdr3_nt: TGTGCCACCAGTGATTTGCTCAGCTCTGGAAACACCATATATTTT
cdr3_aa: CATSDLLSSGNTIYF

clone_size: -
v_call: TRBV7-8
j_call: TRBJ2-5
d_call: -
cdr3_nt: TGTGCCAGCAGCTTAGCACAAAAGCCTCAAGAGACCCAGTACTTC
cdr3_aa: CASSLAQKPQETQYF

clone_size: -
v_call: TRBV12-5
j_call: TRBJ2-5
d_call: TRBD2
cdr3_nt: TGTGCTAGTGGTCTCTCGGGAGGGGCGGAGACCCAGTACTTC
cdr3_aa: CASGLSGGAETQYF

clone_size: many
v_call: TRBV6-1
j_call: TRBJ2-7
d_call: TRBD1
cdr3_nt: TGTGCCAGCAGGCTACCGGGACAGGGATACGAGCAGTACTTC
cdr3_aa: CASRLPGQGYEQYF

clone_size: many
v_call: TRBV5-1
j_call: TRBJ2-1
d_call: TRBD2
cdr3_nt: TGCGCCAGCAGCTTCGTTGGACTAGCGGGAGTCTACAATGAGCAGTTCTTC
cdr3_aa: CASSFVGLAGVYNEQFF

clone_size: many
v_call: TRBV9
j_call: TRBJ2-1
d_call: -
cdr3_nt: TGTGCCAGCAGCGCCACCGGGACCTCCTACAATGAGCAGTTCTTC
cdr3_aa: CASSATGTSYNEQFF

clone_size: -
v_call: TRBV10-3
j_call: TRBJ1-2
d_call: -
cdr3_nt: TGTGCCATCAGTGAGTCGATGGCAGGTGGCTACACCTTC
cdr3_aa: CAISESMAGGYTF

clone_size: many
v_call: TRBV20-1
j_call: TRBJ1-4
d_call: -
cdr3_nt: TGCAGTGCTTCGGGCCTCTTAGGGGAAAAACTGTTTTTT
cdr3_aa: CSASGLLGEKLFF

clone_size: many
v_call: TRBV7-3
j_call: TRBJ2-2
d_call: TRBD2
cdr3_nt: TGTGCCAGCAGCCCGACTGGACTAGCGGGGGCCTTCGCCGGGGAGCTGTTTTTT
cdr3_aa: CASSPTGLAGAFAGELFF

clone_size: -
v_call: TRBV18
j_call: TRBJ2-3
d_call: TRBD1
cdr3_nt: TGTGCCAGCTCACCACTGGGGACAGGCGACACAGATACGCAGTATTTT
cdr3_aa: CASSPLGTGDTDTQYF

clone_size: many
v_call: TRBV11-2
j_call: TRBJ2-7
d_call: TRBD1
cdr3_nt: TGTGCCAGCAGCCCTGGACGAGCCCCGGGACAGGGGCGTTTCTCCTACGAGCAGTACTTC
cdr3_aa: CASSPGRAPGQGRFSYEQYF

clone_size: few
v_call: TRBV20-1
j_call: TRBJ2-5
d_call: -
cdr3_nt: TGCAGTGCTAGAGATCCCTTAGGCGGGACCCAAAAGACCCAGTACTTC
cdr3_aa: CSARDPLGGTQKTQYF

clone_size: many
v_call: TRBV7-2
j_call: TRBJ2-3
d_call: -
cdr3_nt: TGTGCCAGCAGCTCGGACACTCATACGCAGTATTTT
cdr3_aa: CASSSDTHTQYF

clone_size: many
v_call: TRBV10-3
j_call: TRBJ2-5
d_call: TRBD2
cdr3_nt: TGTGCCATCAGTGAGTCGAAGGCTAGCGGGGTAAAAGAGACCCAGTACTTC
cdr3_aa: CAISESKASGVKETQYF

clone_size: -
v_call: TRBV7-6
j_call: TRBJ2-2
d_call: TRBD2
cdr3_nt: TGTGCCAGCAGCCGGGGGGGAGTGTCCGGGGAGCTGTTTTTT
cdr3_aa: CASSRGGVSGELFF

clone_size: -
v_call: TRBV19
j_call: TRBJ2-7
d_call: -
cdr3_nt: TGTGCCAGTAGTGCCTACGAGCAGTACTTC
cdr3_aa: CASSAYEQYF

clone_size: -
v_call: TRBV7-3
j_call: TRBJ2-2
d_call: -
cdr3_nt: TGTGCCAGCAGCGCCTCGTCCGGCGGGCGGAACACCGGGGAGCTGTTTTTT
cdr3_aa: CASSASSGGRNTGELFF

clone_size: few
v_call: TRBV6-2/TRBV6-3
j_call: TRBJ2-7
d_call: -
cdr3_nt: TGTGCCAGCAGTTACTCTAGATCCTACGAGCAGTACTTC
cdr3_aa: CASSYSRSYEQYF

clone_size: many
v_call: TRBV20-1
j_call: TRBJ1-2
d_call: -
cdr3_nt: TGCAGTGCTAGAACGGGAATTGGAAATCGTGGCTACACCTTC
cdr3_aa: CSARTGIGNRGYTF

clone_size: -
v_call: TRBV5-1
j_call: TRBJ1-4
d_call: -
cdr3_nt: TGCGCCAGCAGAACTGGGGCAGGGGTTGAAAAACTGTTTTTT
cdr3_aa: CASRTGAGVEKLFF

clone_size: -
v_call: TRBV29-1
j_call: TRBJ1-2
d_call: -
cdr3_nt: TGCAGCCTGGGGCAGGGTGGCTACACCTTC
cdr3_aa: CSLGQGGYTF

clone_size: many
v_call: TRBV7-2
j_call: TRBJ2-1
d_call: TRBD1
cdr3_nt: TGTGCCAGCAGCACCCGGACAGGGTACAATGAGCAGTTCTTC
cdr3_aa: CASSTRTGYNEQFF

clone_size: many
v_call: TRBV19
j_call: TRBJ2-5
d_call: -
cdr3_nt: TGTGCCAGTAGTGGCGGTATCCAAGAGACCCAGTACTTC
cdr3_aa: CASSGGIQETQYF

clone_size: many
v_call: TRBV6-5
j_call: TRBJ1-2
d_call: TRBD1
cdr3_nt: TGTGCCAGCAGTTACTCCTTCGGACAGGGGGCTATTGGCTACACCTTC
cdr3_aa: CASSYSFGQGAIGYTF

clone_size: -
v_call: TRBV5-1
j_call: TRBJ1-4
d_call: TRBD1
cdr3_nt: TGCGCCAGCAGCAAAGACAGGGGGGAAAAACTGTTTTTT
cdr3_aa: CASSKDRGEKLFF

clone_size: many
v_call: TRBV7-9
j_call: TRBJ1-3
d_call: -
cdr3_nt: TGTGCCAGCAGCTTCCCGTCTGGATCTGGAAACACCATATATTTT
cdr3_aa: CASSFPSGSGNTIYF

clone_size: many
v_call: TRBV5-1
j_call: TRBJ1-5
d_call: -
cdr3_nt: TGCGCCAGCAGCTTTGATGGCGGTAGCAATCAGCCCCAGCATTTT
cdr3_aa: CASSFDGGSNQPQHF

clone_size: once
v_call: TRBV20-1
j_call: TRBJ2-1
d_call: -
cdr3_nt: TGCAGACTACCTGGGCGGCAGAAACGGAATGAGCAGTTCTTC
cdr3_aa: CRLPGRQKRNEQFF

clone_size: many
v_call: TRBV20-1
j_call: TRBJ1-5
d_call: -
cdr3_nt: TGCAGTGCTAGTTTGGGGTGGGGGGGTTATAGCAATCAGCCCCAGCATTTT
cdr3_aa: CSASLGWGGYSNQPQHF

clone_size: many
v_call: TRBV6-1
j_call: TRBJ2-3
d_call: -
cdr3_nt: TGTGCCAGCAGTGCCGCCATAGATAGCACAGATACGCAGTATTTT
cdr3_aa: CASSAAIDSTDTQYF

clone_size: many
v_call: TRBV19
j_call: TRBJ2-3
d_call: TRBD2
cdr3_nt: TGTGCCAGTAGTGGAGGATTTATAGCGGGGGGGCGCACAGATACGCAGTATTTT
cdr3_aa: CASSGGFIAGGRTDTQYF

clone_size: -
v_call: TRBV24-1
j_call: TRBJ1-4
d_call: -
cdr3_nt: TGTGCCACCAGCAGCTTGGCAGGACAGACTAATGAAAAACTGTTTTTT
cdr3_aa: CATSSLAGQTNEKLFF

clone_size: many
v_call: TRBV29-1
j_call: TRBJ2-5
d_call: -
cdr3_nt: TGCAGCGTTGCGTCGGTGGAGACCCAGTACTTC
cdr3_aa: CSVASVETQYF

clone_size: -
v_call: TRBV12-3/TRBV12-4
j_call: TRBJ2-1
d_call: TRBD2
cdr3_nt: TGTGCCAGCAGCAGTCTAGCGGGCGGATACAATGGGCAGTTCTTC
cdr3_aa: CASSSLAGGYNGQFF

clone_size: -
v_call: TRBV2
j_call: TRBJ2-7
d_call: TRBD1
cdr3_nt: TGTGCCAGCCTTACCCCGGGACAGGGGTCCTACGAGCAGTACTTC
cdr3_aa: CASLTPGQGSYEQYF

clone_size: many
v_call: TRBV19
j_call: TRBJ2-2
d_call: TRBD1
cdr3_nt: TGTGCCAGTAGGGACAGGGGGGGATACACCGGGGAGCTGTTTTTT
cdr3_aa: CASRDRGGYTGELFF

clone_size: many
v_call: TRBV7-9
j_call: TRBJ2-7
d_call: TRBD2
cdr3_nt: TGTGCCAGCAGCTTTAGCGGGAACAAAGCGTACGAGCAGTACTTC
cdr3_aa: CASSFSGNKAYEQYF

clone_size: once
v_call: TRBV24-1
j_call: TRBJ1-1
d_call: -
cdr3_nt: TGTGCCACCAGTGATCGAGTTGGGACGGGGTGGGCTTTCTTT
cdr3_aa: CATSDRVGTGWAFF

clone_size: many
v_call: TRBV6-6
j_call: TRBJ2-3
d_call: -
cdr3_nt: TGTGCCAGCAGTTACGGTGCGGGCACAGATACGCAGTATTTT
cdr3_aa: CASSYGAGTDTQYF

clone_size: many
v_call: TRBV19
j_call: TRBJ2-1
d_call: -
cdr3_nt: TGTGCCAGTAGTCCGGTTTTGGGGACACACAATGAGCAGTTCTTC
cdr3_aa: CASSPVLGTHNEQFF

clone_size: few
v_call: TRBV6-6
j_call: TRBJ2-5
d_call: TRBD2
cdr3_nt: TGTGCCAGCAGTCGGACCAAGGCCGGGACTAGCGGAGGGGAGACCCAGTACTTC
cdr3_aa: CASSRTKAGTSGGETQYF